The 19 T cell receptor beta chains in this list originate from one sample, sequenced in a study of CD8+ T cells in alopecia areata. Reverse transcription of extracted RNA yielded cDNA, which provided the sequencing template. Profiled with immunoSEQ multiplex PCR; TCRdb holds only in-frame clones, not every one. The sample contains around 69,000 clones, approximately 60% of which appear only once. This material consisted of CD8+ T cells sorted from blood, taken at week 0. All receptors derive from a human donor with alopecia areata.

The CDR3 nucleotides read TGTGCCAGCAGCTTAGCCGGAGGTAGGACAGGGGGCTACAATGAGCAGTTCTTC. Protein product: CASSLAGGRTGGYNEQFF. This chain links TRBV13 with TRBJ2-1; 10 bases are a match to TRBD1. Per germline, CDR1 PRHDT and CDR2 FYEKMQ (reference sequence). The V gene end was trimmed by 1 base and the J gene end by 3 bases; junction bases not matched to a gene: 9. The CDR3 length is 18 residues.

The chain recombines TRBV5-1 with TRBJ2-1; D uncertain. V gave up 3 bases and J gave up 10 bases, with 11 bases separating them. CDR1 and CDR2 from the germline V gene are SGHRS and YFSETQ. This CDR3 is built from 12 residues. CDR3 in amino acids: CASSSRLGEQFF. As DNA, the CDR3 is TGCGCCAGCAGCTCCCGACTCGGGGAGCAGTTCTTC.

The chain employs TRBV30 and TRBJ2-2; D is ambiguous. Germline V lookup: CDR1 GTSNPN, CDR2 SVGIG (reference sequence). The CDR3 spans 12 residues. The V end lost 0 bases, the J end lost 5 bases, and 4 bases lay between the germline ends. CDR3 region: CAWSVYTGELFF. The CDR3 bases are TGTGCCTGGAGTGTATATACCGGGGAGCTGTTTTTT.

The sample holds many counts of this clone. Other DNA sequences in the same sample also yield this CDR3. The rearrangement joins TRBV7-9 to TRBJ2-2; D is possibly TRBD1 or TRBD2 (5 bases each). The CDR3 contains 13 residues. V was cut by 5 bases and J by 2 bases, with 6 bases left in between. Germline CDR1 reads SEHNR; CDR2 reads FQNEAQ (reference sequence). Here the CDR3 reads CASSGTNTGELFF. The DNA of the CDR3 is TGTGCCAGCAGCGGGACCAACACCGGGGAGCTGTTTTTT.

This clone has only a few counts. The chain is built from TRBV27 and TRBJ1-5; tentatively, D is TRBD1 (6 bases). In germline, CDR1 is MNHEY, CDR2 SMNVEV (reference sequence). This CDR3 contains 14 residues. Trimming pared 4 bases from V and 5 bases from J, leaving 12 bases between. The CDR3 DNA reads as TGTGCCAGCAGTTCTTACAGGGAAGATCAGCCCCAGCATTTT. This translates into CASSSYREDQPQHF.

The J gene is TRBJ2-6, the V gene TRBV29-1; no clear D gene. The CDR3 spans 15 residues. V gave up 2 bases and J gave up 4 bases, with 12 bases separating them. Germline V gene data show CDR1 as SQVTM and CDR2 as ANQGSEA. The CDR3 sequence is CSVESIGIGANVLTF. The CDR3 region has the DNA TGCAGCGTTGAATCGATAGGAATCGGGGCCAACGTCCTGACTTTC. Full variable domain (remainder filled in from reference TRBV29-1 and TRBJ2-6): SAVISQKPSRDICQRGTSLTIQCQVDSQVTMMFWYRQQPGQSLTLIATANQGSEATYESGFVIDKFPISRPNLTFSTLTVSNMSPEDSSIYLCSVESIGIGANVLTFGAGSRLTVL.

This clone was counted at least ten times. The chain recombines TRBV27 with TRBJ1-1; D unresolved. V was shortened by 5 bases and J by 4 bases, with 17 bases between the two germline ends. CDR1 is MNHEY and CDR2 is SMNVEV in the germline V gene (reference sequence). The CDR3 loop spans 15 amino acids. CDR3 bases: TGTGCCAGCAGTATGCTCGGGGTGGGGATCACTGAAGCTTTCTTT. This gives the protein CASSMLGVGITEAFF.

This rearrangement joins TRBV27 to TRBJ2-2, with TRBD2 identical over 9 bases. The CDR3 sequence is 15 residues long. V trimming: 2 bases; J trimming: 7 bases; junction bases outside the gene matches: 5. Germline loops: CDR1 MNHEY, CDR2 SMNVEV (reference sequence). The CDR3 region is CASSLGGGAFGELFF. The CDR3 DNA reads as TGTGCCAGCAGTTTAGGCGGGGGGGCCTTCGGGGAGCTGTTTTTT.

The chain has TRBV7-9 and TRBJ2-1; tentative D call: TRBD1 (6 bases). This CDR3 region has 14 residues. CDR1 and CDR2 (germline): SEHNR, FQNEAQ (reference sequence). V lost 2 bases and J lost 7, with 12 bases in between. The chain's CDR3 is CASSLFMRGNEQFF. DNA for the CDR3: TGTGCCAGCAGCTTATTCATGAGGGGGAATGAGCAGTTCTTC.

The rearrangement links TRBV6-6 to TRBJ2-7, with a tentative D call TRBD2 (9 bases). This CDR3 spans 16 amino acids. Per the germline V gene, CDR1 is MNHNY and CDR2 is SVGAGI (reference sequence). The germline V and J ends were trimmed by 6 bases and 5 bases, with 23 bases remaining between them. The CDR3 DNA reads TGTGCCAGCAGCCAGGGGGCGGGAGGGCCGATAAACGAGCAGTACTTC. This encodes CASSQGAGGPINEQYF.

This sequence joins TRBV5-6 and TRBJ2-7, with a tentative D call TRBD2 (6 bases). CDR1 SGHDT and CDR2 YYEEEE come from the germline V gene. Trimming pared 3 bases from V and 5 bases from J, leaving 24 bases between. This CDR3 spans 17 amino acids. The chain's CDR3 is CASSSLIEEGDTNEQYF. The CDR3 DNA sequence: TGTGCCAGCAGCTCCCTTATCGAGGAGGGCGACACGAACGAGCAGTACTTC.

The V call is TRBV5-6, the J call TRBJ2-5, with a weak D call TRBD1 (6 bases). V lost 2 bases to trimming and J lost 1 base, with 15 bases between them. CDR3 length equals 16 residues. Per the germline V gene, CDR1 is SGHDT and CDR2 is YYEEEE. DNA of the CDR3: TGTGCCAGCAGCTTTACAGGGATATCGGCCCAAGAGACCCAGTACTTC. Its translation: CASSFTGISAQETQYF.

J is TRBJ2-5 and V is TRBV29-1, with 14 bases aligning to TRBD2. Germline V gives CDR1 SQVTM, CDR2 ANQGSEA. CDR3 length: 16 residues. V trimming: 5 bases; J trimming: 4 bases; junction bases outside the gene matches: 9. The CDR3 DNA follows: TGCAGCGTTCAAGGGACTAGCGGGAGCTTATTAGAGACCCAGTACTTC. Protein: CSVQGTSGSLLETQYF.

The chain uses TRBV29-1 and TRBJ1-2; D uncertain. There are 13 residues in the CDR3. Trimming shortened V by 2 bases and J by 2 bases, and 9 bases separated the two germline ends. Germline CDR1 SQVTM, CDR2 ANQGSEA. The CDR3 protein is CSVESGINYGYTF. CDR3 sequence (DNA): TGCAGCGTTGAATCGGGGATCAACTATGGCTACACCTTC. Full variable domain (rest looked up from reference TRBV29-1 and TRBJ1-2): SAVISQKPSRDICQRGTSLTIQCQVDSQVTMMFWYRQQPGQSLTLIATANQGSEATYESGFVIDKFPISRPNLTFSTLTVSNMSPEDSSIYLCSVESGINYGYTFGSGTRLTVV.

This rearrangement joins TRBV30 to TRBJ1-1; 7 nucleotides align to TRBD1. This CDR3 comprises 14 residues. Trimming took 5 bases from V and 6 from J; bases not matched to a gene: 12. Germline V gene lookup returns CDR1 GTSNPN and CDR2 SVGIG (reference sequence). The CDR3 sequence: CAWDTGVSLPEAFF. CDR3 bases: TGTGCCTGGGATACAGGGGTCTCACTCCCTGAAGCTTTCTTT.

In its sample, this clone was seen once. The chain is built from TRBV7-9 and TRBJ2-1; 9 bases align to TRBD1. In germline, CDR1 is SEHNR, CDR2 FQNEAQ (reference sequence). The CDR3 has 15 residues. V shed 5 bases and J 7 bases; nucleotides not matched to a gene: 9. In DNA, the CDR3 is TGTGCCAGCAGCACGCCGGGACAGGGAGAGAATGAGCAGTTCTTC. Translating it yields CASSTPGQGENEQFF.

V usage is TRBV29-1 and J usage is TRBJ1-2, with D uncertain. The ends were cut back, 1 base at V and 4 bases at J, with 13 bases in the middle. Germline V gives CDR1 SQVTM, CDR2 ANQGSEA. The CDR3 spans 14 residues. CDR3 coding DNA: TGCAGCGTTGAAGGGGCCGGCTTACTCTATGGCTACACCTTC. As protein: CSVEGAGLLYGYTF.

The chain employs TRBV6-6 and TRBJ1-5, with D possibly being TRBD1 (5 bases). V lost 7 bases to trimming and J lost 7 bases, with 17 bases between them. Germline V gene lookup returns CDR1 MNHNY and CDR2 SVGAGI (reference sequence). CDR3 length equals 14 residues. The CDR3 reads CASKHGAPSQPQHF. In nucleotides, the CDR3 is TGTGCCAGCAAACATGGGGCTCCCAGCCAGCCCCAGCATTTT.

The V and J genes are TRBV19 and TRBJ1-1, with D tentatively TRBD1 (5 bases). The ends were cut back, 6 bases at V and 0 bases at J, with 14 bases in the middle. Germline CDR1 is LNHDA and CDR2 is SQIVND (reference sequence). The CDR3 length is 15 residues. The CDR3 reads CASSPGAGLNTEAFF. CDR3 coding DNA: TGTGCCAGTAGCCCCGGGGCGGGTTTGAACACTGAAGCTTTCTTT.